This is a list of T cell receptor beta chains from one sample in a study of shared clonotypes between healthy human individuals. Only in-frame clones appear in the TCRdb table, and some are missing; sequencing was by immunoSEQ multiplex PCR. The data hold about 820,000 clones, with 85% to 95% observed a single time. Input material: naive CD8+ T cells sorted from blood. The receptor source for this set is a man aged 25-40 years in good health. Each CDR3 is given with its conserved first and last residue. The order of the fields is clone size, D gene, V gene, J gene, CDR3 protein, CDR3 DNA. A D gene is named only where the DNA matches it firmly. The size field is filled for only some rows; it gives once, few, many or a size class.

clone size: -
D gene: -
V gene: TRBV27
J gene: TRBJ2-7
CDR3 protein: CASSFSAGEAPLIHEQYF
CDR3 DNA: TGTGCCAGCAGTTTCTCGGCAGGTGAAGCTCCGTTAATCCACGAGCAGTACTTC

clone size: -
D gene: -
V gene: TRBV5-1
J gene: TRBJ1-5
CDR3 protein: CASSLQGYSNQPQHF
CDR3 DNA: TGCGCCAGCAGCTTGCAGGGATATAGCAATCAGCCCCAGCATTTT

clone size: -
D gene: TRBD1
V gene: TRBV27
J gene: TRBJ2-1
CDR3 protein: CASSGPGGPANNEQFF
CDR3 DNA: TGTGCCAGCAGTGGTCCAGGGGGCCCGGCTAACAATGAGCAGTTCTTC

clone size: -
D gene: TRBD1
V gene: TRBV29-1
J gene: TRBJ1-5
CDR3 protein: CSVGGTGDNQPQHF
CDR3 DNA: TGCAGCGTTGGTGGGACAGGGGACAATCAGCCCCAGCATTTT

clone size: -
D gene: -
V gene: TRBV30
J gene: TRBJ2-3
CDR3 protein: CAWNDNTDTQYF
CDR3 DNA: TGTGCCTGGAACGATAACACAGATACGCAGTATTTT

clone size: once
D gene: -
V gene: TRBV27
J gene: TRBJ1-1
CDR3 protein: CASRLQGNTEAFF
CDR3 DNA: TGTGCCAGCCGATTACAGGGGAACACTGAAGCTTTCTTT

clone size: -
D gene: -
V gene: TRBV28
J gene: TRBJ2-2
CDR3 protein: CASSLSGTGELFF
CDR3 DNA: TGTGCCAGCAGTTTATCGGGCACCGGGGAGCTGTTTTTT

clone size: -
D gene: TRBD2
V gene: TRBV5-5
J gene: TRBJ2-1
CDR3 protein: CASSSYLAGAYEQFF
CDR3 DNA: TGTGCCAGCAGCTCCTACCTAGCGGGAGCCTATGAGCAGTTCTTC

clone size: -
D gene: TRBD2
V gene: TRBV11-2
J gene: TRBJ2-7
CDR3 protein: CASSLRSAGGVSYEQYF
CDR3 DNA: TGTGCCAGCAGCTTACGATCAGCGGGAGGAGTCTCCTACGAGCAGTACTTC

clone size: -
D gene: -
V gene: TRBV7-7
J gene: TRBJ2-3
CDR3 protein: CASSPGPSGLDTQYF
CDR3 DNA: TGTGCTAGCAGCCCGGGCCCATCAGGACTAGATACGCAGTATTTT

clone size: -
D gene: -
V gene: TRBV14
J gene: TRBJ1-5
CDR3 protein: CASSQVDISGRENNQPQHF
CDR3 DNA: TGTGCCAGCAGCCAAGTGGATATTTCGGGACGGGAGAATAATCAGCCCCAGCATTTT

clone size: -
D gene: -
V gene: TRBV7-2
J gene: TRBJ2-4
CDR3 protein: CASSLDSSVLAKNIQYF
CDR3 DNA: TGTGCCAGCAGCTTAGATTCGAGCGTACTAGCCAAAAACATTCAGTACTTC

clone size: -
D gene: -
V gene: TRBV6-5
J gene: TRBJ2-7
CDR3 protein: CASSEEGDEQYF
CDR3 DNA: TGTGCCAGCAGTGAAGAAGGCGACGAGCAGTACTTC

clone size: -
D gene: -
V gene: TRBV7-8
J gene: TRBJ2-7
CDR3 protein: CASRYDSGTYEQYF
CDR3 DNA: TGTGCCAGCAGGTACGACAGTGGTACCTACGAGCAGTACTTC

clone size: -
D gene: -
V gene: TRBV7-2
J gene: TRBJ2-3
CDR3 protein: CASSYEGFETDTQYF
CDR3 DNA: TGTGCCAGCAGCTATGAAGGATTCGAAACAGATACGCAGTATTTT

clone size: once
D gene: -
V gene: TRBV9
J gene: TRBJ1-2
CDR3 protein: CASSVGGDLNYGYTF
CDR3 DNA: TGTGCCAGCAGCGTAGGTGGGGATCTTAACTATGGCTACACCTTC

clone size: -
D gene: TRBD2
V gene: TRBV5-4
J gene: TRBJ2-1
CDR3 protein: CASNLAGNEQFF
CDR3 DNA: TGTGCCAGCAACCTAGCGGGGAATGAGCAGTTCTTC

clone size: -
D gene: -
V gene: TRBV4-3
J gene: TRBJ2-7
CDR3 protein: CASSPRYGSYEQYF
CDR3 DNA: TGCGCCAGCAGCCCTCGGTACGGCTCCTACGAGCAGTACTTC

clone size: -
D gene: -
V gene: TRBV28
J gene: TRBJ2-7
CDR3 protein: CASSSLIRGHEQYF
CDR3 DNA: TGTGCCAGCAGTTCTCTCATCAGGGGCCACGAGCAGTACTTC

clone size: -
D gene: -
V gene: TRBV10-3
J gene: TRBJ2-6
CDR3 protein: CAIRSDRFSGANVLTF
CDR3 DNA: TGTGCCATCCGATCAGATCGATTCTCTGGGGCCAACGTCCTGACTTTC

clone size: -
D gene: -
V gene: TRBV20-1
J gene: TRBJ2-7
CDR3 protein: CSARRGVEQYF
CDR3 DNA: TGCAGTGCGCGGAGAGGAGTCGAGCAGTACTTC

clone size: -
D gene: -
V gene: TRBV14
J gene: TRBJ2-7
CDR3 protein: CASSQDPVGNHEQYF
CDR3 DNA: TGTGCCAGCAGCCAAGATCCAGTCGGGAATCACGAGCAGTACTTC

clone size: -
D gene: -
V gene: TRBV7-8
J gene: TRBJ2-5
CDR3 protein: CASSLDGTQYF
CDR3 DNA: TGTGCCAGCAGCTTAGACGGGACCCAGTACTTC

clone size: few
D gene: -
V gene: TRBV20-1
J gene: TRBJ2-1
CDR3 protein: CSVQKGNEQFF
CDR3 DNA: TGCAGTGTCCAGAAGGGGAATGAGCAGTTCTTC

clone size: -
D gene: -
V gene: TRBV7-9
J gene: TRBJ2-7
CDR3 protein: CASSPHSGEAVYEQYF
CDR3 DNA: TGTGCCAGCAGCCCCCATTCGGGGGAGGCGGTCTACGAGCAGTACTTC

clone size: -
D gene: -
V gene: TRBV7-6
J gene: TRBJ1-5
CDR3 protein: CASSPEGHQPQHF
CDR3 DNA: TGTGCCAGCAGCCCAGAGGGTCATCAGCCCCAGCATTTT

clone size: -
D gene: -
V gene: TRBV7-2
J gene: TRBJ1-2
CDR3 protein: CASSPNAGSYGYTF
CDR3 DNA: TGTGCCAGCAGCCCCAACGCAGGGTCCTATGGCTACACCTTC

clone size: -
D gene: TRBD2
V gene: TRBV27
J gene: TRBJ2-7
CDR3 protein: CASSLTGREQYF
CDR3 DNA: TGTGCCAGCAGTTTAACCGGGAGGGAGCAGTACTTC

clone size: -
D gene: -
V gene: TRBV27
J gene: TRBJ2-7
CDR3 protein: CASSPRGTGYYEQYF
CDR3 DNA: TGTGCCAGCAGCCCCAGGGGGACTGGCTATTACGAGCAGTACTTC

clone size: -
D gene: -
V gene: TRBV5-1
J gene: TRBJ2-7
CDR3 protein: CASSFTGTPTYEQYF
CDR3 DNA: TGCGCCAGCAGCTTCACCGGGACACCGACCTACGAGCAGTACTTC